This TCR beta chain was captured in a study of cytomegalovirus exposure and HLA in healthy donors. The study, taken as a whole, reports: Rare TCR sequences predominated, though certain public TCRs were found in many donors.

This CDR3 spans 13 amino acids. Germline V lookup: CDR1 LGHNA, CDR2 YSLEER. Between the trimmed V and J ends, which lost 1 base and 6 bases, there was a span of 7 bases. Primers: 60 Vbeta forward and 13 Jbeta reverse. The table came from immunoSEQ multiplex PCR; TCRdb's copy has only in-frame clones and leaves some out. The sample contains over 85,000 clones, approximately 82% of which appear only once. To note about this clone: Its antigen is undetermined.

Material: PBMCs. The V and J genes are TRBV4-3 and TRBJ1-5, with D tentatively TRBD1 (5 bases). This sequence originates from a man aged 25-45 years in good health and CMV-seropositive. The CDR3 protein is CASSQGQFQPQHF. The DNA for the CDR3 is TGCGCCAGCAGCCAAGGACAGTTTCAGCCCCAGCATTTT.